This T cell receptor (beta chain) emerged from a study of blood T cells in healthy people across ages. Using a J-beta primer mix together with a sample-barcoded 5' primer, a second PCR was run for about 6 to 11 cycles. TCRdb reanalysed the 5' RACE reads using MiXCR and keeps one entry per CDR3 protein. The table shows 1.5 million to 2 million distinct CDR3 sequences, with about 28% occurring only once. The receptor comes from a woman aged 30 to 39 in good health. Sequencing input: blood.

The CDR3 reads CASSPSSDPYNEQFF. The CDR3 DNA reads TGTGCCAGCAGCCCGTCTAGCGACCCCTACAATGAGCAGTTCTTC. The rearrangement uses TRBV12-3 or TRBV12-4 and TRBJ2-1, with a possible D match to TRBD2 (6 bases). The V and J ends lost 6 bases and 2 bases respectively, with 14 bases between them. The CDR3 extends over 15 amino acids.